This entry is about one T cell receptor (beta chain). The protocol was immunoSEQ multiplex PCR, while the TCRdb copy is restricted to in-frame clones and leaves out a portion. In the table there are more than 70,000 clones, around 92% of which are singletons. The CDR3 runs to 14 residues. Germline CDR1 is ENHRY and CDR2 is SYGVKD. With 10 bases removed from V and 2 bases from J, the gap between germline ends came to 14 bases. The record originates from a study of OX40 agonist ivuxolimab in advanced cancers. Study-level information: Three patients, one with hepatocellular carcinoma and two with cutaneous melanoma, achieved partial responses.

Sequencing was performed on CD4+ or CD8+ T cells sorted from blood, taken in a trial of the OX40 agonist ivuxolimab. The TCR sequence derives from an adult with an advanced solid tumor such as melanoma, head and neck, liver or kidney cancer. The rearrangement links TRBV10-3 to TRBJ1-4; D is perhaps TRBD1 (5 bases). DNA for the CDR3: TGTGCCACCTCTGGGGCGGGGACTAATGAAAAACTGTTTTTT. It specifies CATSGAGTNEKLFF.